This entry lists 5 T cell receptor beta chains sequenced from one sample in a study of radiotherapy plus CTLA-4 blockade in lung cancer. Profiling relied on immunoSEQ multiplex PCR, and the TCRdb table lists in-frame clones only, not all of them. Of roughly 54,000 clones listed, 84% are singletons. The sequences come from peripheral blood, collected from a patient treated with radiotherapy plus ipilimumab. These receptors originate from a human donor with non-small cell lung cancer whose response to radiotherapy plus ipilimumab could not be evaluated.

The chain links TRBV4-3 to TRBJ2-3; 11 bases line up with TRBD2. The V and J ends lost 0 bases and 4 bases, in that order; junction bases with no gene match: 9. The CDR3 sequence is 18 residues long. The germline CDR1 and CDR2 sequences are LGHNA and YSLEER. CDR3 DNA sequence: TGCGCCAGCAGCCAAGATATAGTTACTAGCGGGAGTCCAGATACGCAGTATTTT. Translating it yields CASSQDIVTSGSPDTQYF.

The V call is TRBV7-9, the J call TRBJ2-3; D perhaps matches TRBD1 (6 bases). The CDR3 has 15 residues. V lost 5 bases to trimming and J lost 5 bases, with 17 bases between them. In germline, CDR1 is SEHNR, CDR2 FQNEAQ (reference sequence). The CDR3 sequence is CASSRGGKGEDTQYF. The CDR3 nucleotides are TGTGCCAGCAGCCGCGGCGGCAAGGGGGAAGATACGCAGTATTTT.

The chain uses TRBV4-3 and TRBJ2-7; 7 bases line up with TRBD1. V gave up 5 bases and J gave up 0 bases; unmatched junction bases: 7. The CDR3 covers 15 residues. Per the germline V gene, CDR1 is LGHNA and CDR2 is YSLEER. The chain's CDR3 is CASSTRTGRSYEQYF. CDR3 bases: TGCGCCAGCAGCACCCGGACAGGCCGCTCCTACGAGCAGTACTTC.

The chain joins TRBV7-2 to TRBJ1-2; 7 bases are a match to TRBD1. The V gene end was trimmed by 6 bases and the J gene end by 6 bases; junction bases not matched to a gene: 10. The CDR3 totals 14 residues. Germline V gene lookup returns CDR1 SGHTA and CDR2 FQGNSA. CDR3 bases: TGTGCCAGCAGGCGAGACAGGGTTTCGGATGGCTACACCTTC. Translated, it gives CASRRDRVSDGYTF.

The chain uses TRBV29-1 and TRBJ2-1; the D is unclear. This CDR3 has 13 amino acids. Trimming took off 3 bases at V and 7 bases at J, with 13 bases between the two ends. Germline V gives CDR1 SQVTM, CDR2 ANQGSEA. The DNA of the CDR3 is TGCAGCGTTGAGAGCTCCACGTGGAATGAGCAGTTCTTC. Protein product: CSVESSTWNEQFF.